A single sample is the source of the 6 T cell receptor beta chains below, sequenced in a study of cytomegalovirus exposure and HLA in healthy donors. Primers included in the PCR were 60 Vbeta and 13 Jbeta primers. The protocol was immunoSEQ multiplex PCR, while the TCRdb copy is restricted to in-frame clones and leaves out a portion. The sample lists about 160,000 clones; roughly 80% were seen once. Sequences were obtained from PBMCs. These receptor sequences come from a woman aged 25 to 39 in good health and CMV-seronegative.

The genes are TRBV23-1 and TRBJ1-3; tentatively, D is TRBD1 (6 bases). TRBV23-1 is annotated as an ORF whose role is uncertain. The CDR3 covers 17 residues. The ends were cut back, 3 bases at V and 0 bases at J, with 15 bases in the middle. CDR3 coding DNA: TGCGCCAGCAGTCAGCCGGGACAACATAGCTCTGGAAACACCATATATTTT. Its protein product is CASSQPGQHSSGNTIYF.

V and J are TRBV9 and TRBJ1-1; tentatively, D is TRBD1 (5 bases). The length of the CDR3 is 15 residues. V dropped 1 base and J dropped 0 bases, with 10 bases sitting between them. The V gene's germline CDR1 is SGDLS and CDR2 YYNGEE. The CDR3 sequence: CASSVRGHMNTEAFF. CDR3 DNA: TGTGCCAGCAGCGTAAGGGGCCACATGAACACTGAAGCTTTCTTT.

V and J are TRBV15 and TRBJ1-1, with no clear D. CDR3 length equals 15 residues. Trimming pared 1 base from V and 1 base from J, leaving 10 bases between. The germline gives CDR1 LNHNV, CDR2 YYDKDF (reference sequence). CDR3 residues: CATSRVAAGNTEAFF. CDR3 DNA sequence: TGTGCCACCAGCAGAGTTGCAGCAGGGAACACTGAAGCTTTCTTT.

V gene TRBV7-7 combines with J gene TRBJ2-7, with 7 bases that match TRBD2. The V gene's germline CDR1 is SSHAT and CDR2 FNYEAQ (reference sequence). Germline trimming cut 6 bases from V and 0 bases from J; bases unmatched to any gene: 5. CDR3 size: 14 residues. This CDR3 is CASSLGGNSYEQYF. Written as DNA, the CDR3 is TGTGCCAGCAGTTTGGGGGGGAACTCCTACGAGCAGTACTTC.

V gene TRBV2 combines with J gene TRBJ1-3; no clear D gene. Per germline, CDR1 SNHLY and CDR2 FYNNEI. The V gene lost 6 bases and the J gene lost 0 bases, with 12 bases spanning the gap. The CDR3 extends over 15 amino acids. This CDR3 reads CASSRRISSGNTIYF. CDR3 coding DNA: TGTGCCAGCAGCCGCAGGATCAGCTCTGGAAACACCATATATTTT.

The chain links TRBV5-1 to TRBJ2-7, with D perhaps matching TRBD1 (6 bases). Germline V gene lookup returns CDR1 SGHRS and CDR2 YFSETQ. Trimming removed 4 bases from V and 0 bases from J, with 11 bases in between. The CDR3 is 14 residues long. This chain's CDR3 is CASSKTGSSYEQYF. The CDR3 DNA reads as TGCGCCAGCAGCAAGACAGGAAGCTCCTACGAGCAGTACTTC.